The clone carrying this T cell receptor beta chain has at least ten counts. These data are taken from a study of T-cell reconstitution after alpha-beta-depleted transplantation in children. This CDR3 spans 15 amino acids. CDR1 and CDR2 from the germline V gene are MRHNA and SNTAGT. Trimming took 6 bases from V and 0 from J; bases not matched to a gene: 5. The authors prepared the TCRbeta library with unique molecular identifiers. Each CDR3 protein is one row after TCRdb ran MiXCR on the PCR reads. In the table there are some 280,000 distinct CDR3 sequences, about 10% of which are singletons. Sequences were derived from PBMCs from the stem cell graft donor, sampled from the stem cell graft. This sequence joins TRBV6-4 and TRBJ2-3; 8 bases match TRBD1. The receptor was isolated from a human donor who donated a stem cell graft to a child with SCID. CDR3 bases: TGTGCCAGCAGAACGACAGGGGCCAGCACAGATACGCAGTATTTT. Translating it yields CASRTTGASTDTQYF.